A single sample is the source of the 19 T cell receptor beta chains below, sequenced in a study of CXCR3-negative and CXCR3-positive naive CD8 T cells. Through 5' RACE with UMI labels, the TRB cDNA libraries were prepared. TCRdb derives one entry per CDR3 protein from the 5' RACE reads, leaving out DNA. The repertoire table contains 130,000 or so distinct CDR3 sequences. Sequencing was performed on naive CXCR3- CD8+ T cells from blood. Subset here: CD45RO-CCR7+CD27+CD95- naive CD8+ T cells lacking CXCR3 (TNR3-). The receptor set was obtained from a human donor in good health. Some clones in this sample may be carry-over from other donors' samples.

V and J are TRBV7-8 and TRBJ2-1; TCRdb picks TRBD1, but there is no DNA to check that call. The germline CDR1 and CDR2 sequences are SGHVS and FQNEAQ. The CDR3 is 17 residues long. CDR3: CASSLAAGTVGYNEQFF.

The chain combines TRBV13 with TRBJ1-3; TCRdb returns TRBD1, unconfirmable since there is no DNA. Germline V CDR1 and CDR2: PRHDT, FYEKMQ (reference sequence). This CDR3 is built from 15 residues. The CDR3 loop is CASSPSGGARNTIYF.

The chain has TRBV29-1 and TRBJ2-1; absent DNA, TCRdb's TRBD1 call cannot be checked. Germline lookup yields CDR1 SQVTM and CDR2 ANQGSEA. The CDR3 covers 13 residues. CDR3 in amino acids: CSAPDREDNEQFF.

The chain recombines TRBV7-9 with TRBJ2-7; lacking DNA, the TRBD1 call made by TCRdb goes unchecked. Germline V gene lookup returns CDR1 SEHNR and CDR2 FQNEAQ (reference sequence). This CDR3 region has 15 residues. The CDR3 sequence is CASSYAGTGPSEQYF.

The chain combines TRBV7-2 with TRBJ1-5; TCRdb designates TRBD1, a call that cannot be tested without DNA. The V gene's germline CDR1 is SGHTA and CDR2 FQGNSA. The CDR3 extends over 15 amino acids. CDR3 loop: CASSLVPGGRQPQHF.

The rearrangement uses TRBV5-1 and TRBJ2-7; TCRdb outputs TRBD1, but without DNA this stays unchecked. This CDR3 region has 12 residues. Germline CDR1 and CDR2: SGHRS and YFSETQ. The CDR3 protein is CASSGAGYEQYF.

The rearrangement uses TRBV2 and TRBJ2-7. The CDR3 length is 16 residues. Germline V gene lookup returns CDR1 SNHLY and CDR2 FYNNEI. This CDR3 is CASSEGRPTSSYEQYF.

The gene calls are TRBV29-1 and TRBJ1-2. This CDR3 is 11 amino acids long. Germline loops: CDR1 SQVTM, CDR2 ANQGSEA. This CDR3 reads CSASEMSGYTF.

This sequence joins TRBV29-1 and TRBJ2-5. Germline assignment: CDR1 SQVTM and CDR2 ANQGSEA. The CDR3 has 12 residues. Here the CDR3 reads CSQSTFQETQYF.

This chain uses TRBV5-1 with TRBJ2-2. The germline V gene encodes CDR1 SGHRS and CDR2 YFSETQ. CDR3 length equals 14 residues. Here the CDR3 reads CASSLDPNTGELFF.

V and J are TRBV6-5 and TRBJ1-1; checking the TCRdb D call of TRBD1 is not possible without DNA. The CDR3 totals 14 residues. Germline V CDR1 and CDR2: MNHEY, SVGAGI. CDR3 loop: CASRTGGEDTEAFF.

The CDR3 sequence: CASSLAGGSSYNEQFF. The rearrangement uses TRBV5-6 and TRBJ2-1; the D gene TCRdb calls, TRBD1, cannot be checked with no DNA. From germline, CDR1 is SGHDT and CDR2 YYEEEE. The CDR3 contains 16 residues.

This rearrangement joins TRBV12-3 or TRBV12-4 to TRBJ1-4; the D call of TRBD1 rests on TCRdb alone, since no DNA is present to check it. The CDR3 runs 13 residues. The CDR3 loop is CASQQGYNEKLFF.

The chain recombines TRBV12-3 or TRBV12-4 with TRBJ2-7; the D call from TCRdb, TRBD1, cannot be confirmed without DNA. The length of the CDR3 is 14 residues. This CDR3 reads CASSLGQGAREQYF.

The V call is TRBV29-1, the J call TRBJ2-1; the D call of TRBD1 rests on TCRdb alone, since no DNA is present to check it. Germline assignment: CDR1 SQVTM and CDR2 ANQGSEA. The CDR3 contains 14 residues. CDR3 residues: CSVLGQGLFNEQFF.

The chain carries TRBV4-1 and TRBJ1-2. This CDR3 is 13 amino acids long. In germline, CDR1 is MGHRA, CDR2 YSYEKL. The CDR3: CASSQVGSDGYTF.

V is TRBV28 and J is TRBJ2-5. This CDR3 is built from 13 residues. Germline V gene sequence: CDR1 MDHEN, CDR2 SYDVKM. This chain's CDR3 is CASSFTGWETQYF. Variable domain in full (rest from reference TRBV28 and TRBJ2-5): DVKVTQSSRYLVKRTGEKVFLECVQDMDHENMFWYRQDPGLGLRLIYFSYDVKMKEKGDIPEGYSVSREKKERFSLILESASTNQTSMYLCASSFTGWETQYFGPGTRLLVL.

The J gene is TRBJ1-5, the V gene TRBV4-1. This CDR3 is built from 14 residues. CDR1 and CDR2 (germline): MGHRA, YSYEKL. CDR3 residues: CASSQDSGIQPQHF.

The chain has TRBV7-7 and TRBJ2-6; as DNA is missing, the TRBD2 call by TCRdb cannot be tested. In germline, CDR1 is SSHAT, CDR2 FNYEAQ (reference sequence). CDR3 length equals 15 residues. The CDR3 loop reads CASSGGSSGANVLTF.